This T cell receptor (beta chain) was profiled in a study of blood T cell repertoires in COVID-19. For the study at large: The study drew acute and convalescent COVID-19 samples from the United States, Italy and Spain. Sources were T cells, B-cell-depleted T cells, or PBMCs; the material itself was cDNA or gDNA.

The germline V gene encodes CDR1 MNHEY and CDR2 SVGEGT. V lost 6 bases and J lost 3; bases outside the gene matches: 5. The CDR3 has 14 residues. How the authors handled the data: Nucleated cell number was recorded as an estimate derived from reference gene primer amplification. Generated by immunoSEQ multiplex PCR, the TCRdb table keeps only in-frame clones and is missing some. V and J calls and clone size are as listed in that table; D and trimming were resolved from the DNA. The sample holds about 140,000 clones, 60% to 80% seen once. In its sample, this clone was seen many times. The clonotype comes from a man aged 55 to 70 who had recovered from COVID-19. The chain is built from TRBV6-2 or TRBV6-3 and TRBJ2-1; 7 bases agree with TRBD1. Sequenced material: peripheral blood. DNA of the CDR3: TGTGCCAGCAGCCCCGGGACAGTCTACAATGAGCAGTTCTTC. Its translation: CASSPGTVYNEQFF.